One sample yielded the 32 T cell receptor beta chains listed below, sequenced in a study of CXCR3-negative and CXCR3-positive naive CD8 T cells. UMI-labeled 5' RACE TRB cDNA libraries were prepared from the cells. TCRdb reprocessed the 5' RACE reads and reports one entry per CDR3 protein, with no DNA. Its listing shows more than 20,000 distinct CDR3 sequences. The specimen sequenced was naive CXCR3- CD8+ T cells from blood. Described subset: CD45RO-CCR7+CD27+CD95- naive CD8+ T cells lacking CXCR3 (TNR3-). Receptors were obtained from a human donor in good health. Some clones in this sample may be carry-over from other donors' samples.

V and J are TRBV24-1 and TRBJ2-7; lacking DNA, the TRBD1 call made by TCRdb goes unchecked. The V gene's germline CDR1 is KGHDR and CDR2 SFDVKD. The CDR3 extends over 15 amino acids. CDR3 region: CATSQTGSSSYEQYF.

The V call is TRBV4-3, the J call TRBJ2-1. The CDR3 is 15 amino acids. The germline V gene has CDR1 LGHNA and CDR2 YSLEER. The CDR3 protein is CASSQDRVGSDEQFF.

The CDR3: CASSLDGGQEHF. The chain uses TRBV7-9 and TRBJ2-7; the TCRdb call, TRBD1, lacks DNA for checking. CDR1 is SEHNR and CDR2 is FQNEAQ in the germline V gene (reference sequence). CDR3 length: 12 amino acids. Full variable domain (missing parts from reference TRBV7-9 and TRBJ2-7): DTGVSQNPRHKITKRGQNVTFRCDPISEHNRLYWYRQTLGQGPEFLTYFQNEAQLEKSRLLSDRFSAERPKGSFSTLEIQRTEQGDSAMYLCASSLDGGQEHFGPGTRLTVT.

This clonotype is labeled medium-sized based on frequency. V and J are TRBV7-8 and TRBJ2-5; TCRdb proposes TRBD2, but this gene call is untestable without DNA. Germline loops: CDR1 SGHVS, CDR2 FQNEAQ. This CDR3 is built from 13 residues. CDR3: CASSPGGQETQYF.

The chain couples TRBV12-3 or TRBV12-4 to TRBJ1-2. The CDR3 totals 15 residues. The CDR3 here is CASSFSVDGVYGYTF.

The gene calls are TRBV29-1 and TRBJ2-7. CDR1 is SQVTM, CDR2 ANQGSEA, per germline. The CDR3 is made up of 12 amino acids. The CDR3 is CSVEDRPYEQYF.

The genes are TRBV19 and TRBJ2-7; the TRBD1 assignment by TCRdb is unverifiable without DNA. The germline CDR1 and CDR2 sequences are LNHDA and SQIVND (reference sequence). The CDR3 spans 14 residues. The CDR3 region is CASSDRLLPGEQYF.

The V and J genes are TRBV12-3 or TRBV12-4 and TRBJ2-3; TCRdb indicates TRBD2, and absent DNA this call remains unverified. The CDR3 is 15 residues long. This CDR3 is CASRRGTPGTDTQYF.

This chain links TRBV29-1 with TRBJ1-2; without DNA, the TCRdb call of TRBD1 cannot be checked. The CDR3 consists of 17 residues. The germline V gene encodes CDR1 SQVTM and CDR2 ANQGSEA. The CDR3 spells CSVPTPPGQGLGGGYTF.

According to its frequency, this clonotype is medium-sized. The chain uses TRBV28 and TRBJ2-5. CDR1 and CDR2 (germline): MDHEN, SYDVKM. The CDR3 extends over 11 amino acids. The chain's CDR3 is CASSLGETQYF.

The rearrangement joins TRBV27 to TRBJ2-3. The CDR3 runs to 12 residues. The germline CDR1 and CDR2 sequences are MNHEY and SMNVEV (reference sequence). CDR3 loop: CASSLTGDTQYF.

This clonotype is classed as medium-sized (0.01 to 0.1%) by frequency. The chain combines TRBV5-1 with TRBJ2-2; TCRdb's assignment of TRBD2 cannot be checked, as there is no DNA. Germline V gives CDR1 SGHRS, CDR2 YFSETQ. The CDR3 extends over 15 amino acids. The CDR3 spells CASSLTRTNTGELFF.

J is TRBJ2-2 and V is TRBV15; TCRdb returns TRBD2, unconfirmable since there is no DNA. The CDR3 is 17 residues long. Germline values: CDR1 LNHNV, CDR2 YYDKDF (reference sequence). Here the CDR3 reads CATSPRLAGANTGELFF. The full variable domain, completed using reference TRBV15 and TRBJ2-2, is DAMVIQNPRYQVTQFGKPVTLSCSQTLNHNVMYWYQQKSSQAPKLLFHYYDKDFNNEADTPDNFQSRRPNTSFCFLDIRSPGLGDTAMYLCATSPRLAGANTGELFFGEGSRLTVL.

The V call is TRBV7-9, the J call TRBJ2-7. CDR1 SEHNR and CDR2 FQNEAQ come from the germline V gene (reference sequence). The length of the CDR3 is 13 residues. CDR3 loop: CASSPSGTYEQYF.

The chain uses TRBV7-9 and TRBJ1-1. The CDR3 runs to 13 residues. Germline CDR1 is SEHNR and CDR2 is FQNEAQ (reference sequence). The CDR3 spells CASSTSESTEAFF.

The chain employs TRBV19 and TRBJ2-1; TCRdb designates TRBD1, a call that cannot be tested without DNA. This CDR3 contains 13 residues. The germline CDR1 and CDR2 sequences are LNHDA and SQIVND (reference sequence). CDR3 protein: CASSRDSYNEQFF.

V usage is TRBV6-5 and J usage is TRBJ2-7; absent DNA, TCRdb's TRBD1 call cannot be checked. CDR3 size: 16 residues. The germline CDR1 and CDR2 sequences are MNHEY and SVGAGI. The CDR3 reads CASSSSGGLDPYEQYF.

V usage is TRBV28 and J usage is TRBJ1-1; without DNA, the TCRdb call of TRBD1 cannot be checked. In germline, CDR1 is MDHEN, CDR2 SYDVKM. The CDR3 is 13 residues long. The CDR3: CASRPGQNTEAFF.

The rearrangement uses TRBV20-1 and TRBJ2-5; TCRdb indicates TRBD1, and absent DNA this call remains unverified. The germline V gene has CDR1 DFQATT and CDR2 SNEGSKA (reference sequence). CDR3 length: 15 amino acids. CDR3 protein: CSAREGGGYQETQYF.

The CDR3 sequence is CSVKGGTGELFF. V is TRBV29-1 and J is TRBJ2-2; TCRdb's D call of TRBD1 is untestable without DNA. CDR1 is SQVTM and CDR2 is ANQGSEA in the germline V gene. This CDR3 contains 12 residues.

CDR3 protein: CASSPWTYNEQFF. V is TRBV12-3 or TRBV12-4 and J is TRBJ2-1. This CDR3 spans 13 amino acids.

The chain couples TRBV29-1 to TRBJ2-1; the D gene TCRdb calls, TRBD1, cannot be checked with no DNA. This CDR3 contains 14 residues. CDR1 and CDR2 from the germline V gene are SQVTM and ANQGSEA. The CDR3 sequence is CSVPGQGAYNEQFF.

The chain is built from TRBV11-2 and TRBJ2-1. Germline CDR1 and CDR2: SGHAT and FQNNGV. The CDR3 runs 16 residues. This CDR3 is CASSRRLGSSYNEQFF. The entire variable domain, with the rest obtained from reference TRBV11-2 and TRBJ2-1, is as follows: EAGVAQSPRYKIIEKRQSVAFWCNPISGHATLYWYQQILGQGPKLLIQFQNNGVVDDSQLPKDRFSAERLKGVDSTLKIQPAKLEDSAVYLCASSRRLGSSYNEQFFGPGTRLTVL.

The genes are TRBV4-3 and TRBJ2-4; TCRdb indicates TRBD1, and absent DNA this call remains unverified. CDR3 length: 17 amino acids. Germline lookup yields CDR1 LGHNA and CDR2 YSLEER. The CDR3: CASSQDGTGLAKNIQYF.

This clonotype is classed as medium-sized by frequency. The chain recombines TRBV3-1 with TRBJ2-1; TCRdb reports TRBD2, a call that lacks DNA to check it against. The CDR3 has 16 amino acids. Germline values: CDR1 LGHDT, CDR2 YNNKEL (reference sequence). CDR3 region: CASSQGTSGIVFEQFF.

The chain's CDR3 is CASSLDRVGNEQYF. The J gene is TRBJ2-7, the V gene TRBV6-5; TCRdb indicates TRBD1, and absent DNA this call remains unverified. Germline V lookup: CDR1 MNHEY, CDR2 SVGAGI. The CDR3 loop spans 14 amino acids.

In terms of frequency, this clonotype is medium-sized (0.01 to 0.1%). The chain is built from TRBV12-2 and TRBJ1-1. TRBV12-2 is a recognized pseudogene. The CDR3 runs to 12 residues. The CDR3 here is CASRLPGREAFF.

This chain joins TRBV6-6 and TRBJ1-6; lacking DNA, the TRBD1 call made by TCRdb goes unchecked. Germline CDR1 is MNHNY and CDR2 is SVGAGI (reference sequence). The CDR3 has 13 residues. CDR3 sequence reads: CASRRRQDSPLHF.

The gene calls are TRBV9 and TRBJ1-1. The CDR3 has 17 amino acids. CDR1 is SGDLS, CDR2 YYNGEE, per germline. CDR3 sequence: CASSVSHRENLNTEAFF.

This chain joins TRBV6-2 or TRBV6-3 and TRBJ2-1; absent DNA, TCRdb's TRBD1 call cannot be checked. This CDR3 has 14 residues. The V gene's germline CDR1 is MNHEY and CDR2 SVGEGT. The CDR3 reads CASSTDTGFYEQFF.

The chain joins TRBV6-4 to TRBJ2-3; TCRdb proposes TRBD1, but this gene call is untestable without DNA. The CDR3 spans 16 residues. From germline, CDR1 is MRHNA and CDR2 SNTAGT. The CDR3 loop is CASSELTGSGADTQYF.

The chain is built from TRBV29-1 and TRBJ2-1; TCRdb selects TRBD1, and the lack of DNA leaves this call unchecked. This CDR3 region has 14 residues. Per the germline V gene, CDR1 is SQVTM and CDR2 is ANQGSEA. CDR3 sequence reads: CSAEGGRDYNEQFF.